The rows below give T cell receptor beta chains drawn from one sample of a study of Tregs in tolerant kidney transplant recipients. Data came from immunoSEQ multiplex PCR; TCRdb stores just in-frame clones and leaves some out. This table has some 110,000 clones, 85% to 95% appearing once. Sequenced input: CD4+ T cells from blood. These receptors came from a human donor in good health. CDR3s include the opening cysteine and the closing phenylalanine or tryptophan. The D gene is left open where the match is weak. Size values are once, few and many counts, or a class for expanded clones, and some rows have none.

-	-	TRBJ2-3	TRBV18	TGTGCCAGCTCACCTAGCCTTGGGACTTCAGATACGCAGTATTTT	CASSPSLGTSDTQYF
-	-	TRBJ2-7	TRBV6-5	TGTGCCAGCACGTCCCGCCGCTCCTACGAGCAGTACTTC	CASTSRRSYEQYF
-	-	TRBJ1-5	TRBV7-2	TGTGCCAGCAGCACCAGACAGGAACCCTACCAGCCCCAGCATTTT	CASSTRQEPYQPQHF
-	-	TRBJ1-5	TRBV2	TGTGCCAGCAGAGGGGACAGCAATCAGCCCCAGCATTTT	CASRGDSNQPQHF
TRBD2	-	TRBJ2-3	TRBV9	TGTGCCAGCAGCGCCAAGGTGGGAGCGGGAGGGCCAGATACGCAGTATTTT	CASSAKVGAGGPDTQYF
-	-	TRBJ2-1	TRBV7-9	TGTGCCAGCAGCTTCGGACAGTCGGTAAGGTTCTTC	CASSFGQSVRFF
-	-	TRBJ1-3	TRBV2	TGTGCCAGCAGTGGGCAGGGCGGTGGAAACACCATATATTTT	CASSGQGGGNTIYF
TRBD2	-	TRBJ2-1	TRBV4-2	TGTGCCAGCAGCCAAGCAACCGGGACTAGCGGACCACAGCAGTTCTTC	CASSQATGTSGPQQFF
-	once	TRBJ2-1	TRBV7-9	TGTGCCAGCAGCTTATTCAGGGGAGGGGTTACTTACAATGAGCAGTTCTTC	CASSLFRGGVTYNEQFF
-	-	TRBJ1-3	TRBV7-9	TGTGCCAGCAGCCAACAGAGCTCTGGAAACACCATATATTTT	CASSQQSSGNTIYF
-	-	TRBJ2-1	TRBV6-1	TGTGCCAGCAGTGGGGGTCGGGAACTTCACAATGAGCAGTTCTTC	CASSGGRELHNEQFF
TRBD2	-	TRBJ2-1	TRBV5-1	TGCGCCAGCAGCTTGGTAGCGGGAGGGTCCTACAATGAGCAGTTCTTC	CASSLVAGGSYNEQFF
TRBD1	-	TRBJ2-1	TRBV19	TGTGCCAGTAGCCGAACCGGGACAGGGGGCAATGAGCAGTTCTTC	CASSRTGTGGNEQFF
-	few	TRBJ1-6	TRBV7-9	TGTGCCAGCAGCTTAGACTTACGGGATTCACCCCTCCACTTT	CASSLDLRDSPLHF
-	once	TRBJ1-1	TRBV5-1	TGCGCCAGCAGCTTGGATGGGGGGACTGAAGCTTTCTTT	CASSLDGGTEAFF
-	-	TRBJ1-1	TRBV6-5	TGTGCCAGCAGTGGTGAACAGGAGAGTACTGAAGCTTTCTTT	CASSGEQESTEAFF
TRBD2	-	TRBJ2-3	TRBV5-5	TGTGCCAGCAGCTTGGGGTCTAGGGGAGGGCTAGATACGCAGTATTTT	CASSLGSRGGLDTQYF
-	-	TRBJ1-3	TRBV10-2	TGCGCCAGCAGGGAGGGAGGGAGCTCTGGAAACACCATATATTTT	CASREGGSSGNTIYF
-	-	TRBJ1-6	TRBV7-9	TGTGCCAGCAGCTTAGATGCAGGGAACGCTCCTTCACCCCTCCACTTT	CASSLDAGNAPSPLHF
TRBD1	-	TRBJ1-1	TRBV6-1	TGTGCCAGCAGCCCTCCCAGGGGGAGCACTGAAGCTTTCTTT	CASSPPRGSTEAFF
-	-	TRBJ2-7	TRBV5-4	TGTGCCAGCAGCTTGTGGGCAGGGACCTACGAGCAGTACTTC	CASSLWAGTYEQYF
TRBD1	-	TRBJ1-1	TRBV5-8	TGTGCCAGCAGCTTACTCACAGGGGGGGGTATTCTAATGAACACTGAAGCTTTCTTT	CASSLLTGGGILMNTEAFF
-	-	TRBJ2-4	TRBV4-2	TGTGCCAGCAGCCAAGGGACAGATCCGTTAGCCAAAAACATTCAGTACTTC	CASSQGTDPLAKNIQYF
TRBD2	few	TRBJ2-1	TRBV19	TGTGCCAGTAGCCCTCTAGCGGGGGGCCTCTCCTACAATGAGCAGTTCTTC	CASSPLAGGLSYNEQFF
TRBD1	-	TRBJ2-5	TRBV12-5	TGTGCTAGTGGTTTGGTCGGACAGGACCAAGAGACCCAGTACTTC	CASGLVGQDQETQYF
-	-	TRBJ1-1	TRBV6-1	TGTGCCAGCGGCGGGGAAAAAGGTCACACTGAAGCTTTCTTT	CASGGEKGHTEAFF
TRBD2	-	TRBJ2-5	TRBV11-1	TGTGCCAGCAGCTTTACGGGACTAGCGGGGACAAATCAAGAGACCCAGTACTTC	CASSFTGLAGTNQETQYF
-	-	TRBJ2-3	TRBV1	TGCACCAGCGTAGCGGGCAGCACAGATACGCAGTATTTT	CTSVAGSTDTQYF
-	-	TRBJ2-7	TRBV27	TGTGCCAGCAGGTCACAGAGGCACCTCTACGAGCAGTACTTC	CASRSQRHLYEQYF
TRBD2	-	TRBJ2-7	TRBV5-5	TGTGCCAGCAGCTCGGGACTAGCGGGAGGATTAGATTTATACGAGCAGTACTTC	CASSSGLAGGLDLYEQYF
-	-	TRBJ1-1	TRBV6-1	TGTGCCAGCAGTGTGCAACCGAACACTGAAGCTTTCTTT	CASSVQPNTEAFF
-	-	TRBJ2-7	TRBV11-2	TGTGCCAGCAGACGGTCGGGGCAGGGAAGGTACGAGCAGTACTTC	CASRRSGQGRYEQYF
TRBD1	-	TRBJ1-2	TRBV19	TGTGCCAGCGAACAGGGACAGTATGGCTACACCTTC	CASEQGQYGYTF
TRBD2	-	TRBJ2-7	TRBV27	TGTGCCAGCAGTTTACCCCCCCCTAGCGGGGCCTCCTACGAGCAGTACTTC	CASSLPPPSGASYEQYF
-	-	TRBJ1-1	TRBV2	TGTGCCAGCAGTGGGGACACGAACACTGAAGCTTTCTTT	CASSGDTNTEAFF
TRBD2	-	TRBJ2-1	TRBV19	TGTGCCAGTAGTAGTTTCGGGGGGTCGCAAGATGAGCAGTTCTTC	CASSSFGGSQDEQFF
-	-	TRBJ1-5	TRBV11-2	TGTGCCAGCAGCAGAAAAGGGGACCAGCCCCAGCATTTT	CASSRKGDQPQHF
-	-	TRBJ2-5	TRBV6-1	TGTGCCAGCAGCCAAGGGGAGATTGCAGAGACCCAGTACTTC	CASSQGEIAETQYF
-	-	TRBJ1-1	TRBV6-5	TGTGCCAGCAGTTACGGGTGGGGGACCGGAGGCACTGAAGCTTTCTTT	CASSYGWGTGGTEAFF
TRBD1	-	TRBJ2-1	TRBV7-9	TGTGCCAGCAGCTTATTACAGGGGTACAATGAGCAGTTCTTC	CASSLLQGYNEQFF
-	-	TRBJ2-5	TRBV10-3	TGTGCCATCAGTGAGTCCCTCGTTCAGGGGAAGAGAGAGACCCAGTACTTC	CAISESLVQGKRETQYF
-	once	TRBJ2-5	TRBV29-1	TGCAGCGCTCAGACGGGAGCGGAGACCCAGTACTTC	CSAQTGAETQYF
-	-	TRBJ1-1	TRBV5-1	TGCGCCAGCAGCTTGGTCGGGGTAGCGGACACTGAAGCTTTCTTT	CASSLVGVADTEAFF
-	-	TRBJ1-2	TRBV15	TGTGCCACCAGGGAGGGGACGACGTTCAATGGCTACACCTTC	CATREGTTFNGYTF
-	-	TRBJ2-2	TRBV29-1	TGCAGCGTTGTTAGAGGAGTGAACACCGGGGAGCTGTTTTTT	CSVVRGVNTGELFF
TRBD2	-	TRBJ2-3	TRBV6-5	TGTGCCAGCAGTTACGAAGCGGGAGGTGGTACGCAGTATTTT	CASSYEAGGGTQYF
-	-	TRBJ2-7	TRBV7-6	TGTGCCAGCAGCTTAGTGGGGGGAGGTGAGCAGTACTTC	CASSLVGGGEQYF
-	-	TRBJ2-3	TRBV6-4	TGTGCCAGCAGTGACTCTGGGGGAAGCACAGATACGCAGTATTTT	CASSDSGGSTDTQYF
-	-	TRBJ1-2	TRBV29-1	TGCAGCGTTGAGGTTGGGCTCGGCTATGGCTACACCTTC	CSVEVGLGYGYTF
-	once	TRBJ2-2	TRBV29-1	TGCAGCGTTGAAGGGCAGGGTCACACCGGGGAGCTGTTTTTT	CSVEGQGHTGELFF
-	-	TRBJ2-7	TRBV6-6	TGTGCCAGCAGTTCGGCGTCGTTAGGGGAGCAGTACTTC	CASSSASLGEQYF
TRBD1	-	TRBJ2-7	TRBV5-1	TGCGCCAGCAGCGCGCCCGGGACAGGATCCCCCTACGAGCAGTACTTC	CASSAPGTGSPYEQYF
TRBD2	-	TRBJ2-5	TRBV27	TGTGCCAGCAGTTTATCCGGGCTAGCGGGAGGCGTTGAGACCCAGTACTTC	CASSLSGLAGGVETQYF
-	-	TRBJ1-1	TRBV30	TGTGCCTGGAGCTTAGGTCCGAGCATGAACACTGAAGCTTTCTTT	CAWSLGPSMNTEAFF
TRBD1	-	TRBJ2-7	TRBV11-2	TGTGCCAGCAGCTTCCGGGACAGGTCCTACGAGCAGTACTTC	CASSFRDRSYEQYF